This TCR beta chain was observed in a study of glioma-infiltrating T cells after dendritic cell vaccination. Study at large: Monocyte-derived dendritic cells, cultured six to seven days with IL-4 and GM-CSF, were pulsed with autologous tumor lysate.

This clone was seen a single time. The sample's time point: after dendritic cell vaccination, including at tumor progression/relapse. No glioblastoma patient carried an isocitrate dehydrogenase mutation. PBMC were collected before vaccination, two weeks after the third vaccination, and at progression. This CDR3 spans 15 amino acids. Germline assignment: CDR1 MNHEY and CDR2 SMNVEV (reference sequence). Trimming took off 2 bases at V and 0 bases at J, with 8 bases between the two ends. TCRdb's table, derived via immunoSEQ multiplex PCR, lists solely in-frame clones and lacks some. This table holds approximately 85,000 clones, around 85% found once.

Sample: blood, taken after dendritic cell vaccination. The V gene is TRBV27, the J gene TRBJ1-5; D gene unclear. This receptor was obtained from a human donor with glioblastoma. The CDR3 nucleotides are TGTGCCAGCAGTTTAGTACAGAGTAGCAATCAGCCCCAGCATTTT. Amino acid sequence: CASSLVQSSNQPQHF.